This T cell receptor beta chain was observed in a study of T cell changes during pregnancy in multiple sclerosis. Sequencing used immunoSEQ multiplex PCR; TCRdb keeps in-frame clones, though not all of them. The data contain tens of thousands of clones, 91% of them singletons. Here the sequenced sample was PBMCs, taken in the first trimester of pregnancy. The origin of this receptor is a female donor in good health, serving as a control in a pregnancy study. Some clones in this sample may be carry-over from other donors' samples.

CDR3 sequence reads: CASSLSYNQPQHF. DNA of the CDR3: TGTGCCAGCAGTTTATCTTACAATCAGCCCCAGCATTTT. The V gene is TRBV27, the J gene TRBJ1-5; no firm D call. Germline-derived CDR1 and CDR2 are MNHEY and SMNVEV (reference sequence). V lost 0 bases to trimming and J lost 3 bases, with 3 bases between them. The CDR3 consists of 13 residues.